The present T cell receptor (beta chain) was sequenced within a study of CXCR3-negative and CXCR3-positive naive CD8 T cells. Study in general: Each library held about 1.5 +/- 0.3 million TRB reads, around 150 million in total. Study-wide results and caveats: TRB CDR3 hydrophobicity was greater in CXCR3-positive naive cells than in CXCR3-negative naive cells.

About this clonotype: What it recognizes is unknown.

The CDR3 consists of 15 residues. CDR1 is SNHLY, CDR2 FYNNEI, per germline. Triplicate approximately 320,000-cell sorts were made of each CD8+ T cell subset. With UMI labels, 5' RACE was used to prepare the TRB cDNA libraries. TCRdb processed the 5' RACE reads again and assigns one entry to each CDR3 protein, with no DNA. The sample includes some 99,000 distinct CDR3 sequences. Sequenced: naive CXCR3+ CD8+ T cells from blood. Subset: CD45RO-CCR7+CD27+CD95- naive CD8+ T cells expressing CXCR3 (TNR3+). V usage is TRBV2 and J usage is TRBJ1-2; the TCRdb D gene call, TRBD1, has no DNA to confirm it. This sequence was found in a human donor in good health. Some clones in this sample may be carry-over from other donors' samples. CDR3 sequence reads: CASSDPEQRHYGYTF. Supplemented by reference TRBV2 and TRBJ1-2, the full variable domain reads EPEVTQTPSHQVTQMGQEVILRCVPISNHLYFYWYRQILGQKVEFLVSFYNNEISEKSEIFDDQFSVERPDGSNFTLKIRSTKLEDSAMYFCASSDPEQRHYGYTFGSGTRLTVV.